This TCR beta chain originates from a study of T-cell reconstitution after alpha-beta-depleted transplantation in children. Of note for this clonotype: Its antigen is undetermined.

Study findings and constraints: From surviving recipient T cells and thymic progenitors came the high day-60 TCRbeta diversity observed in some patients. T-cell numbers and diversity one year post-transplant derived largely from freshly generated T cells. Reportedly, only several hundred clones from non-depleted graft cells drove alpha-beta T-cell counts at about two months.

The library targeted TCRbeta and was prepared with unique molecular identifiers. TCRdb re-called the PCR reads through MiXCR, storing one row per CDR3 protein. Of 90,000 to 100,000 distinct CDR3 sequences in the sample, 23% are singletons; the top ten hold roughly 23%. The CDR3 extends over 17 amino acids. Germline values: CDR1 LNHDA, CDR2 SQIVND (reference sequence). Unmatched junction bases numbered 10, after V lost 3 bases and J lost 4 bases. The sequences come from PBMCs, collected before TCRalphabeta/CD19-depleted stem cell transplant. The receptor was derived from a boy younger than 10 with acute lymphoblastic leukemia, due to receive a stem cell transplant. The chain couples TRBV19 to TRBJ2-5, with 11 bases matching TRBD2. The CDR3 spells CASSIIPTGTSGETQYF. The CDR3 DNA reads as TGTGCCAGTAGTATTATCCCGACCGGGACTAGCGGAGAGACCCAGTACTTC.